A selection of T cell receptor beta chains follows, all from one sample in a study of vaccination and CD4 T cells after COVID-19. Antigens of these TCRs are unknown. TCRdb used MiXCR to reprocess the PCR reads, holding one entry per CDR3 protein. This table has around 8,000 distinct CDR3 sequences, roughly 43% appearing once. The specimen sequenced was CD4+ T cells from blood, cultured in vitro. All receptors come from a human donor in good health. Both conserved end residues are part of each CDR3. The D gene is left open where the match is weak. Clone size is not always given. Where it is, it says once, few, many or a class for expanded clones.

j_call d_call v_call clone_size cdr3_aa cdr3_nt
TRBJ2-7 . TRBV29-1 . CSVGGGGYEQYF TGCAGCGTTGGGGGAGGGGGTTACGAGCAGTACTTC
TRBJ2-7 TRBD1 TRBV30 . CAWSRDRGNEQYF TGTGCCTGGAGCCGGGACAGGGGGAACGAGCAGTACTTC
TRBJ1-2 . TRBV6-1 few CASSNPPVYGYTF TGTGCCAGCAGTAACCCCCCAGTCTATGGCTACACCTTC
TRBJ1-1 . TRBV11-3 few CASSFDGGGVAFF TGTGCCAGCAGCTTCGACGGCGGAGGGGTAGCTTTCTTT
TRBJ1-1 . TRBV27 . CASSFANTEAFF TGTGCCAGCAGTTTTGCTAACACTGAAGCTTTCTTT
TRBJ1-6 TRBD1 TRBV7-9 few CASSRAGTEGYSPLHF TGTGCCAGCAGCCGAGCCGGGACAGAAGGGTATTCACCCCTCCACTTT
TRBJ2-5 . TRBV10-2 . CASRRGQETQYF TGCGCCAGCCGGCGGGGGCAGGAGACCCAGTACTTC
TRBJ1-1 . TRBV28 . CASSLGGIMNTEAFF TGTGCCAGCAGTTTAGGCGGGATAATGAACACTGAAGCTTTCTTT
TRBJ1-4 TRBD1 TRBV7-9 . CASSSARGQSEKLFF TGTGCCAGCAGCTCGGCCAGGGGGCAGAGTGAAAAACTGTTTTTT
TRBJ1-2 . TRBV20-1 . CSARGHRGNYGYTF TGCAGTGCTAGAGGGCACCGGGGCAACTATGGCTACACCTTC
TRBJ2-7 . TRBV24-1 . CATPGRRGQGEQYF TGTGCCACCCCAGGCCGACGGGGGCAAGGCGAGCAGTACTTC
TRBJ1-5 TRBD1 TRBV12-3/TRBV12-4 . CASSILLTGEVGQPQHF TGTGCCAGCAGTATCCTTTTGACAGGGGAGGTTGGTCAGCCCCAGCATTTT
TRBJ2-1 . TRBV12-3/TRBV12-4 . CASSLTRYNEQFF TGTGCCAGCAGTTTAACCAGGTACAATGAGCAGTTCTTC
TRBJ1-1 TRBD1 TRBV9 . CASSGDRGTEAFF TGTGCCAGCAGCGGGGACAGGGGCACTGAAGCTTTCTTT
TRBJ2-6 TRBD1 TRBV7-6 . CASSPRTGTGAGANVLTF TGTGCCAGCAGCCCTAGGACAGGGACAGGCGCTGGGGCCAACGTCCTGACTTTC